This T cell receptor beta chain was captured by sequencing in a study of radiotherapy plus CTLA-4 blockade in lung cancer. At the level of the study: Across the patients, objective responses occurred in approximately 18%, and disease control in under 40%. Findings and limits, study-wide: Researchers report tumor-derived TCR clones expanding in blood after radiotherapy plus ipilimumab. The best predictor of response was reported to be early blood T cell clone dynamics, with interferon-beta.

This CDR3 region has 15 residues. Looked up from germline, CDR1 is SGDLS and CDR2 is YYNGEE. V trimming: 7 bases; J trimming: 4 bases; junction bases outside the gene matches: 9. Here immunoSEQ multiplex PCR was the method, and the copy in TCRdb shows in-frame clones only, minus some. This table holds over 60,000 clones, around 86% found once. On this clone: Its cognate antigen is unknown.

The source is a human donor with non-small cell lung cancer who had stable disease on radiotherapy plus ipilimumab. The gene calls are TRBV9 and TRBJ2-5, with TRBD2 matching 11 bases. Sample: peripheral blood, taken from a patient treated with radiotherapy plus ipilimumab. The CDR3 DNA follows: TGTGCCAGCCAGCTAGCGGGGGGCATGGGAGAGACCCAGTACTTC. This translates into CASQLAGGMGETQYF.